What follows are 31 T cell receptor beta chains derived from one specimen sequenced in a study of cytomegalovirus exposure and HLA in healthy donors. The table came from immunoSEQ multiplex PCR; TCRdb's copy has only in-frame clones and leaves some out. Among 120,000 or so clones, approximately 90% were seen once, and the ten largest hold roughly 2%. Sequenced material: PBMCs. These receptors came from a woman under 30 in good health and CMV-seronegative.

The V call is TRBV19, the J call TRBJ1-6; 7 bases line up with TRBD1. The CDR3 is 14 residues long. The V gene's germline CDR1 is LNHDA and CDR2 SQIVND (reference sequence). J lost 5 bases, V lost 6 bases, and 4 bases had no gene match. CDR3 in amino acids: CASRPGQNNSPLHF. CDR3 DNA sequence: TGTGCCAGTAGGCCGGGACAGAATAATTCACCCCTCCACTTT.

This chain links TRBV28 with TRBJ2-5; 9 bases align to TRBD1. V gave up 3 bases and J gave up 5 bases; unmatched junction bases: 13. Per the germline V gene, CDR1 is MDHEN and CDR2 is SYDVKM. The CDR3 covers 17 residues. In nucleotides, the CDR3 is TGTGCCAGCAGTTTGGGAGCCCTGGACAGGGGTAGGGAGACCCAGTACTTC. Its translation is CASSLGALDRGRETQYF.

This chain uses TRBV28 with TRBJ2-7; 7 nucleotides match TRBD2. V was clipped by 5 bases and J by 3 bases; unmatched bases: 7. The CDR3 spans 14 residues. The germline V gene has CDR1 MDHEN and CDR2 SYDVKM. CDR3: CASSTREFVYEQYF. The CDR3 DNA sequence: TGTGCCAGCAGTACGCGGGAGTTCGTCTACGAGCAGTACTTC.

The chain couples TRBV6-6 to TRBJ2-2; no reliable D call. Germline-derived CDR1 and CDR2 are MNHNY and SVGAGI (reference sequence). Trimming stripped 6 bases from V and 0 bases from J, with 5 bases between. This CDR3 has 13 residues. CDR3 sequence reads: CASRTPNTGELFF. Here the CDR3 DNA reads TGTGCCAGCAGAACTCCGAACACCGGGGAGCTGTTTTTT.

Here the CDR3 DNA reads TGTGCCAGCAGTGAAACAGGGACGGGCTACGAGCAGTACTTC. This codes for CASSETGTGYEQYF. The chain recombines TRBV2 with TRBJ2-7; possibly TRBD1 for D (6 bases). This CDR3 is built from 14 residues. Trimming removed 2 bases at V and 3 bases at J, with 11 bases between. Per germline, CDR1 SNHLY and CDR2 FYNNEI.

This clone has a single count. The CDR3 DNA follows: TGCGCCAGCAGCTTGGAGGGACAGGACGGTAGCTACACCTTC. This encodes CASSLEGQDGSYTF. This chain connects TRBV5-1 to TRBJ1-2; TRBD1 matches at 8 bases. After removal of 0 bases from V and 9 bases from J, the junction contained 7 bases not matched to a gene. The CDR3 runs to 14 residues. Germline V CDR1 and CDR2: SGHRS, YFSETQ.

This rearrangement joins TRBV25-1 to TRBJ2-7; 8 bases agree with TRBD1. J was trimmed by 6 bases and V by 1 base; bases with no gene match: 2. Germline V gives CDR1 MGHDK, CDR2 SYGVNS. The CDR3 loop spans 13 amino acids. The CDR3 loop reads CASSESGTGEQYF. CDR3 in DNA: TGTGCCAGCAGTGAATCCGGGACAGGCGAGCAGTACTTC.

This clone has just one count. This chain connects TRBV6-1 to TRBJ1-3; weak D call: TRBD1 (5 bases). With 5 bases removed from V and 4 bases from J, the gap between germline ends came to 9 bases. Germline V CDR1 and CDR2: MNHNS, SASEGT. The length of the CDR3 is 13 residues. CDR3 in DNA: TGTGCCAGCAGTCCCCAGGGAGGAAACACCATATATTTT. Translated, it gives CASSPQGGNTIYF.

CDR3 nucleotide sequence: TGTGCCAGCAGCTATAACACCGGGGAGCTGTTTTTT. It translates to CASSYNTGELFF. J is TRBJ2-2 and V is TRBV27; no clear D gene. Germline CDR1 MNHEY, CDR2 SMNVEV (reference sequence). V was shortened by 6 bases and J by 2 bases, with 4 bases between the two germline ends. The CDR3 contains 12 residues.

The rearrangement uses TRBV11-3 and TRBJ2-7; TRBD2 agrees at 11 bases. Germline assignment: CDR1 SGHNT and CDR2 YENEEA. The CDR3 is made up of 16 amino acids. With 0 bases clipped from V and 7 bases from J, the junction kept 8 bases outside the gene matches. CDR3 protein: CASSLDWGLAVGEQYF. DNA for the CDR3: TGTGCCAGCAGCTTAGATTGGGGACTAGCGGTAGGTGAGCAGTACTTC.

The chain recombines TRBV6-1 with TRBJ1-2; D gene uncertain. V lost 5 bases to trimming and J lost 6 bases, with 10 bases between them. The CDR3 totals 12 residues. CDR1 and CDR2 from the germline V gene are MNHNS and SASEGT. CDR3 loop: CASSPSVHGYTF. CDR3 bases: TGTGCCAGCAGTCCGAGTGTCCATGGCTACACCTTC.

The V gene is TRBV6-1, the J gene TRBJ1-1; D is uncertain. This CDR3 is built from 10 residues. The ends were cut back, 5 bases at V and 6 bases at J, with 4 bases in the middle. Germline V gene data show CDR1 as MNHNS and CDR2 as SASEGT. The CDR3 protein is CASSTPEAFF. The CDR3 DNA is TGTGCCAGCAGTACTCCTGAAGCTTTCTTT.

The chain is built from TRBV11-2 and TRBJ1-3; tentatively, D is TRBD1 (6 bases). CDR1 is SGHAT and CDR2 is FQNNGV in the germline V gene. V was pared by 5 bases and J by 2 bases, with 13 bases between. This CDR3 comprises 15 residues. The CDR3 is CASSPQGETGNTIYF. The CDR3 DNA is TGTGCCAGCAGCCCACAGGGAGAGACTGGAAACACCATATATTTT.

The table lists this clone with a few counts. The J gene is TRBJ2-3, the V gene TRBV15; D ambiguous. The CDR3 consists of 15 residues. V gave up 7 bases and J gave up 0 bases, with 14 bases separating them. Germline V gene sequence: CDR1 LNHNV, CDR2 YYDKDF (reference sequence). In DNA, the CDR3 is TGTGCCACCACCCAGAACGGAGCTAGCACAGATACGCAGTATTTT. Translation: CATTQNGASTDTQYF.

The DNA of the CDR3 is TGCGCCAGCAGCCTTCAGGGGCGGGACACCGGGGAGCTGTTTTTT. This sequence encodes CASSLQGRDTGELFF. The J gene is TRBJ2-2, the V gene TRBV5-1, with D maybe TRBD1 (6 bases). The CDR3 runs 15 residues. Germline CDR1 is SGHRS and CDR2 is YFSETQ. The ends were cut back, 4 bases at V and 3 bases at J, with 13 bases in the middle.

The chain links TRBV28 to TRBJ2-5; the D gene is possibly TRBD2 (6 bases). With 5 bases removed from V and 4 bases from J, the gap between germline ends came to 14 bases. Germline V gives CDR1 MDHEN, CDR2 SYDVKM. CDR3 length equals 14 residues. The CDR3 sequence: CASSETRGGETQYF. In DNA, the CDR3 is TGTGCCAGCAGTGAGACCCGGGGAGGAGAGACCCAGTACTTC.

V and J are TRBV5-5 and TRBJ1-2; D is perhaps TRBD1 (5 bases). Germline-derived CDR1 and CDR2 are SGHKS and YYEKEE (reference sequence). V was pared by 0 bases and J by 0 bases, with 9 bases between. The CDR3 has 15 amino acids. CDR3 DNA: TGTGCCAGCAGCTTGGCCGACAGTCCTAACTATGGCTACACCTTC. Translating it yields CASSLADSPNYGYTF.

CDR3 in DNA: TGTGCCAGCAGTCCCGGACAGGGAGGGGTAGCTAACTATGGCTACACCTTC. It codes for CASSPGQGGVANYGYTF. The chain has TRBV28 and TRBJ1-2, with TRBD1 identical over 8 bases. The trim removed 5 bases at V and 0 bases at J, leaving 11 bases unmatched. The V gene's germline CDR1 is MDHEN and CDR2 SYDVKM. The CDR3 runs 17 residues.

The rearrangement uses TRBV11-2 and TRBJ1-1; D is unclear. The germline V gene encodes CDR1 SGHAT and CDR2 FQNNGV. Trimming took off 4 bases at V and 1 base at J, with 13 bases between the two ends. The CDR3 sequence is 15 residues long. The CDR3 nucleotides are TGTGCCAGCAGCTCAATAGGAGGCGGGAACACTGAAGCTTTCTTT. Its translation: CASSSIGGGNTEAFF.

This clone appeared once. The V gene is TRBV2, the J gene TRBJ2-7, with 8 bases aligning to TRBD2. The CDR3 has 13 residues. With 3 bases clipped from V and 6 bases from J, the junction kept 4 bases outside the gene matches. Germline V gene data show CDR1 as SNHLY and CDR2 as FYNNEI. The CDR3 DNA follows: TGTGCCAGCAGTGAGGCCGGGGGGGGCGAGCAGTACTTC. Amino acids: CASSEAGGGEQYF.

The chain combines TRBV5-1 with TRBJ2-3; 10 bases agree with TRBD1. V was clipped by 5 bases and J by 6 bases; unmatched bases: 6. The germline gives CDR1 SGHRS, CDR2 YFSETQ. The CDR3 is 14 residues long. The CDR3 DNA is TGCGCCAGCAGATCACCGGGACAGGGGGATACGCAGTATTTT. This codes for CASRSPGQGDTQYF.

The rearrangement links TRBV5-1 to TRBJ2-5; 8 nucleotides match TRBD2. The V gene's germline CDR1 is SGHRS and CDR2 YFSETQ. The CDR3 has 15 residues. With V trimmed by 3 bases and J by 0 bases, 4 bases remained unmatched. For the CDR3, the DNA is TGCGCCAGCAGCTCCCAGCGGGGGTACCAAGAGACCCAGTACTTC. This encodes CASSSQRGYQETQYF.

The rearrangement links TRBV2 to TRBJ1-6, with D possibly being TRBD1 (6 bases). V was trimmed by 6 bases and J by 10 bases, leaving 19 bases between them. Looked up from germline, CDR1 is SNHLY and CDR2 is FYNNEI. The CDR3 length is 15 residues. The CDR3 nucleotides read TGTGCCAGCAGGGATTCAGGGGTAGGAGGCTCACCCCTCCACTTT. This codes for CASRDSGVGGSPLHF.

The chain combines TRBV28 with TRBJ2-3, with a possible D match to TRBD2 (6 bases). Looked up from germline, CDR1 is MDHEN and CDR2 is SYDVKM. CDR3 length: 17 residues. V lost 8 bases and J 4 bases, leaving 25 bases between the germline ends. The CDR3 loop reads CASPPGLWGGEADTQYF. CDR3 sequence (DNA): TGTGCCAGCCCGCCCGGGTTGTGGGGAGGCGAGGCAGATACGCAGTATTTT.

The chain couples TRBV7-2 to TRBJ2-7, with 7 bases matching TRBD1. V lost 1 base, J lost 3 bases, and 0 bases stayed unmatched. There are 13 residues in the CDR3. Germline values: CDR1 SGHTA, CDR2 FQGNSA. Here the CDR3 DNA reads TGTGCCAGCAGCTTAGGGACAGGCTACGAGCAGTACTTC. It encodes CASSLGTGYEQYF.

V is TRBV29-1 and J is TRBJ2-7, with 9 bases aligning to TRBD1. The CDR3 spans 13 residues. J lost 4 bases, V lost 3 bases, and 4 bases had no gene match. Germline loops: CDR1 SQVTM, CDR2 ANQGSEA. The CDR3 DNA follows: TGCAGCGTTGAGGGACAGGGTACTTACGAGCAGTACTTC. This sequence encodes CSVEGQGTYEQYF.

The genes are TRBV5-1 and TRBJ1-1, with D unresolved. The germline V gene encodes CDR1 SGHRS and CDR2 YFSETQ. The CDR3 has 17 amino acids. V lost 0 bases to trimming and J lost 4 bases, with 19 bases between them. The CDR3 loop reads CASSLESSRQFSTEAFF. CDR3 bases: TGCGCCAGCAGCTTGGAGTCTAGCAGACAATTCTCCACTGAAGCTTTCTTT.

The chain uses TRBV4-1 and TRBJ1-1, with D possibly matching TRBD1 (6 bases). Germline CDR1 reads MGHRA; CDR2 reads YSYEKL. The CDR3 covers 14 residues. The germline V and J ends were trimmed by 4 bases and 7 bases, with 16 bases remaining between them. The CDR3 DNA sequence: TGCGCCAGCAGCCCCCCCGCCAGGGGTAATGAAGCTTTCTTT. The encoded protein is CASSPPARGNEAFF.

The gene calls are TRBV19 and TRBJ1-4; D is possibly TRBD1 (5 bases). CDR1 and CDR2 from the germline V gene are LNHDA and SQIVND (reference sequence). Between the trimmed V and J ends, which lost 6 bases and 2 bases, there was a span of 10 bases. The CDR3 is 14 residues long. CDR3 sequence: CASSRTMTNEKLFF. CDR3 in DNA: TGTGCCAGTAGCCGGACAATGACTAATGAAAAACTGTTTTTT.

This clone was observed a single time. V gene TRBV5-1 combines with J gene TRBJ2-7; 7 positions match TRBD1. CDR1 is SGHRS and CDR2 is YFSETQ in the germline V gene. Germline trimming cut 4 bases from V and 4 bases from J; bases unmatched to any gene: 8. CDR3 length equals 14 residues. CDR3 sequence reads: CASSKPGQIYEQYF. The CDR3 DNA follows: TGCGCCAGCAGCAAACCGGGACAGATATACGAGCAGTACTTC.

This sequence joins TRBV29-1 and TRBJ1-2, with a tentative D call TRBD1 (6 bases). This CDR3 comprises 12 residues. Trimming cost V 2 bases and J 4 bases, with 8 bases left between them. Germline V lookup: CDR1 SQVTM, CDR2 ANQGSEA. In DNA, the CDR3 is TGCAGCGTTGAAAACAGGGCCTATGGCTACACCTTC. It encodes CSVENRAYGYTF.